Listed here is a single T cell receptor beta chain. The data are from a study of blood T cell repertoires in COVID-19. Across the study: There were acute and convalescent COVID-19 samples, and they came from the United States, Italy and Spain. PBMCs, B-cell-depleted T cells, or T cells were the source of the cDNA or gDNA that made up the material.

The V end was cut by 5 bases, the J end by 4 bases, with 14 bases between. The CDR3 has 14 amino acids. Germline CDR1 is SEHNR and CDR2 is FQNEAQ (reference sequence). As originally analysed: Amplifying reference gene primers gave estimates of nucleated cell counts. Profiled with immunoSEQ multiplex PCR; TCRdb holds only in-frame clones, not every one. V, J and clone size were drawn from that table, and D and trimming were deduced from the DNA. The table lists approximately 290,000 clones, roughly 84% of them singletons. The chain joins TRBV7-9 to TRBJ1-2; D is unclear. The TCR was taken from a human donor with COVID-19, enrolled during active disease. The donor label of this sample is uncertain. Sequenced material: peripheral blood. This chain's CDR3 is CASSLGGSGYGYTF. The CDR3 coding sequence is TGTGCCAGCAGCCTGGGAGGAAGCGGCTATGGCTACACCTTC. Full variable domain (remainder filled in from reference TRBV7-9 and TRBJ1-2): DTGVSQNPRHKITKRGQNVTFRCDPISEHNRLYWYRQTLGQGPEFLTYFQNEAQLEKSRLLSDRFSAERPKGSFSTLEIQRTEQGDSAMYLCASSLGGSGYGYTFGSGTRLTVV.